This T cell receptor beta chain comes out of a study of blood T cells in healthy people across ages. Study outcomes and limitations: The study lacked donor CMV status, which possibly confounded expanded clonotype changes.

The CDR3 has 15 amino acids. The V and J ends lost 7 bases and 1 base respectively, with 18 bases between them. Germline V gene sequence: CDR1 SGHRS, CDR2 YFSETQ. Samples each had at least 5.5 micrograms of total RNA extracted. This clonotype was seen only a few times. Antigen specificity is unknown. Using a J-beta primer mix together with a sample-barcoded 5' primer, a second PCR was run for roughly 7 to 11 cycles. Every cDNA molecule carried a tag from a template-switch adaptor bearing 12 random nucleotides. One entry per CDR3 protein, called by TCRdb with MiXCR from the 5' RACE reads. The sample includes more than 1.4 million distinct CDR3 sequences, roughly 40% of them seen just once.

The material sequenced was blood. This clonotype was sampled from a woman aged 18-35 years in good health. The chain has TRBV5-1 and TRBJ2-7; D might be TRBD2 (6 bases). CDR3 in amino acids: CASLPGDSFSYEQYF. The CDR3 DNA sequence: TGCGCCAGCCTTCCGGGGGACTCCTTTTCCTACGAGCAGTACTTC.